This T cell receptor beta chain was obtained from a study of T-cell reconstitution after alpha-beta-depleted transplantation in children. Regarding this clonotype: Antigen: not known.

Study observations and caveats: Approximately two months post-transplant, alpha-beta T cells reportedly originated from several hundred expanded graft clones. Recipient T cells and thymic progenitors that survived were the source of the high TCRbeta diversity seen at day 60 in some patients.

Preparation of the TCRbeta library used unique molecular identifiers. Via MiXCR, TCRdb re-called the PCR reads, giving one row per CDR3 protein. The sample carries more than 400,000 distinct CDR3 sequences, more than 9.5% recorded once. V trimming: 5 bases; J trimming: 3 bases; junction bases outside the gene matches: 13. Germline CDR1 is MNHEY and CDR2 is SMNVEV (reference sequence). The CDR3 covers 17 residues. The sample here was PBMCs, mostly from graft donor cells, taken 180 days after TCRalphabeta/CD19-depleted stem cell transplant. This rearrangement joins TRBV27 to TRBJ2-7; 10 bases align to TRBD2. This sequence originates from a female patient aged 2-15 years who had a stem cell transplant for aplastic anemia, so the T cells may come from the graft donor. Here the CDR3 DNA reads TGTGCCAGCAGTCTCATGGCTAGCGGGGGTAGAAGCTACGAGCAGTACTTC. Protein product: CASSLMASGGRSYEQYF.